This TCR beta chain was recovered during a study of T cells in Graves' hyperthyroidism and ophthalmopathy. About this clonotype itself: Its antigen is as yet unknown.

The source material, RNA transcripts, was used to amplify TCR beta CDR3 regions. The HTBI primer set drove a first-round RT-PCR of the TCR CDR3. MiXCR, run by TCRdb on the multiplex PCR reads, gives a single entry per CDR3 protein. The sample holds 300,000 to 450,000 distinct CDR3 sequences, 15% to 17% seen once. General study findings and limits: Ophthalmopathy and stable hyperthyroidism were separated by a 13 V-J model.

In patients aged 18 to 65, hyperthyroidism was newly diagnosed, with duration under 2 months. Thyroid ultrasound and orbital computed tomography, with clinical symptoms and serum thyroxine and TRAb, informed diagnoses. This CDR3 has 14 residues. The V gene end was trimmed by 4 bases and the J gene end by 5 bases; junction bases not matched to a gene: 2. From germline, CDR1 is KGHDR and CDR2 SFDVKD. The material sequenced was blood. The chain recombines TRBV24-1 with TRBJ2-1; 9 nucleotides align to TRBD2. This TCR derives from a woman between 18 and 29 years old with Graves' hyperthyroidism that later progressed to Graves' ophthalmopathy. The CDR3 DNA is TGTGCCACCAGTGAGGCGGGAGGGCACAATGAGCAGTTCTTC. Translation gives CATSEAGGHNEQFF.